One sample yielded the 7 T cell receptor beta chains listed below, sequenced in a study of OX40 agonist ivuxolimab in advanced cancers. The method was immunoSEQ multiplex PCR; TCRdb's version includes in-frame clones alone and lacks a portion of them. Of tens of thousands of clones in the sample, 75% to 90% were seen once. This material consisted of CD4+ or CD8+ T cells sorted from blood, taken in a trial of the OX40 agonist ivuxolimab. These receptors came from an adult with an advanced solid tumor such as melanoma, head and neck, liver or kidney cancer.

This clone has a single count. V is TRBV7-9 and J is TRBJ2-1, with D possibly matching TRBD2 (6 bases). The length of the CDR3 is 15 residues. Germline V CDR1 and CDR2: SEHNR, FQNEAQ (reference sequence). V gave up 5 bases and J gave up 1 base, with 12 bases separating them. This CDR3 reads CASSPEGTSYNEQFF. CDR3 sequence (DNA): TGTGCCAGCAGCCCAGAAGGGACTTCCTACAATGAGCAGTTCTTC.

The chain carries TRBV4-2 and TRBJ2-2; no definite D call. The CDR3 consists of 15 residues. Trimming removed 4 bases from V and 3 bases from J, with 12 bases in between. Germline lookup yields CDR1 LGHNA and CDR2 YNFKEQ. The CDR3 region is CASSPGDADTGELFF. CDR3 in DNA: TGTGCCAGCAGCCCCGGTGACGCCGACACCGGGGAGCTGTTTTTT.

V gene TRBV19 combines with J gene TRBJ1-2; D perhaps matches TRBD1 (6 bases). This CDR3 is 15 amino acids long. V dropped 6 bases and J dropped 4 bases, with 18 bases sitting between them. Germline values: CDR1 LNHDA, CDR2 SQIVND (reference sequence). The CDR3 here is CASRRPGQIIYGYTF. As DNA, the CDR3 is TGTGCCAGTAGGAGACCGGGACAAATTATCTATGGCTACACCTTC.

The V gene is TRBV6-5, the J gene TRBJ2-7, with D perhaps being TRBD1 or TRBD2 (5 bases each). Germline CDR1 MNHEY, CDR2 SVGAGI. The V end lost 0 bases, the J end lost 5 bases, and 14 bases lay between the germline ends. CDR3 length: 15 residues. This CDR3 is CASSYSFNGDHEQYF. CDR3 DNA sequence: TGTGCCAGCAGTTACTCATTCAACGGGGACCACGAGCAGTACTTC.

This clone turned up a few times. This chain uses TRBV19 with TRBJ1-1; D is unresolved. CDR1 and CDR2 from the germline V gene are LNHDA and SQIVND (reference sequence). This CDR3 is 15 amino acids long. V shed 7 bases and J shed 6 bases, with 21 bases lying between them. The CDR3 DNA reads as TGTGCCAGTAATTGGTATTTCGGGGTGGAGGCTGAAGCTTTCTTT. Translated, it gives CASNWYFGVEAEAFF.

This clone was recorded a few times. The J gene is TRBJ2-7, the V gene TRBV25-1; 9 positions match TRBD2. The CDR3 has 14 residues. J was trimmed by 0 bases and V by 4 bases; bases with no gene match: 1. Germline V gives CDR1 MGHDK, CDR2 SYGVNS. CDR3 DNA sequence: TGTGCCAGCAGTGGACTAGCGGACTCCTACGAGCAGTACTTC. It is translated as CASSGLADSYEQYF.

This sequence joins TRBV5-1 and TRBJ1-4, with 11 positions matching TRBD1. CDR1 is SGHRS, CDR2 YFSETQ, per germline. The ends lost 3 bases at V and 7 bases at J; junction bases unmatched: 5. The CDR3 contains 15 residues. This CDR3 is CASSSTGTGGEKLFF. CDR3 DNA: TGCGCCAGCAGCTCCACCGGGACAGGGGGTGAAAAACTGTTTTTT.